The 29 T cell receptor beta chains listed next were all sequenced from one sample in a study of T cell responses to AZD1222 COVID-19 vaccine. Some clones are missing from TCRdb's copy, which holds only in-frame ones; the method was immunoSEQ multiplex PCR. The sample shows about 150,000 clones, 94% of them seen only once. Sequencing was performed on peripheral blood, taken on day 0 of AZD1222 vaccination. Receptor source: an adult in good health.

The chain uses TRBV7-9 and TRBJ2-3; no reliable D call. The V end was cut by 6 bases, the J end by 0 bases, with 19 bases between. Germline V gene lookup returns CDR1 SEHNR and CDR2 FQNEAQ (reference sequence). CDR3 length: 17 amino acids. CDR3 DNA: TGTGCCAGCAGGGAACCCGCGCGGTCAGTTAGCACAGATACGCAGTATTTT. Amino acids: CASREPARSVSTDTQYF.

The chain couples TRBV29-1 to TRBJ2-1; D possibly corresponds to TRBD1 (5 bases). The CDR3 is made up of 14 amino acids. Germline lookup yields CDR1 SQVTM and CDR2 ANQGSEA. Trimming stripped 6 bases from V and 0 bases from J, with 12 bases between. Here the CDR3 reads CSVEDTLSYNEQFF. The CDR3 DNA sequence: TGCAGCGTCGAGGACACCCTCTCCTACAATGAGCAGTTCTTC.

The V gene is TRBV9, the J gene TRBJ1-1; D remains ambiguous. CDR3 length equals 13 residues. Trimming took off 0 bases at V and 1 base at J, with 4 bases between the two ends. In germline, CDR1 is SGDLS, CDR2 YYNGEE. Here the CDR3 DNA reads TGTGCCAGCAGCGTAGTACCGAACACTGAAGCTTTCTTT. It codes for CASSVVPNTEAFF.

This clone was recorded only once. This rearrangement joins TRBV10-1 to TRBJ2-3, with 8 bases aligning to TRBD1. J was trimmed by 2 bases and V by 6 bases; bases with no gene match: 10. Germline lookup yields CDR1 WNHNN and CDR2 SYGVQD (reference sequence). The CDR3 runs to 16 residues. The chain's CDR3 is CASSEKRDRYTDTQYF. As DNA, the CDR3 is TGCGCCAGCAGCGAAAAGAGGGACAGGTACACAGATACGCAGTATTTT.

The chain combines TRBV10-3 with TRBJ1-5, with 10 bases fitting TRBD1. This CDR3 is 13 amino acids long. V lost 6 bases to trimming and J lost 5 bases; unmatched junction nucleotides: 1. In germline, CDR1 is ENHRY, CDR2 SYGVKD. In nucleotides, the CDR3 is TGTGCCATCAGGACAGGGGGCGATCAGCCCCAGCATTTT. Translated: CAIRTGGDQPQHF.

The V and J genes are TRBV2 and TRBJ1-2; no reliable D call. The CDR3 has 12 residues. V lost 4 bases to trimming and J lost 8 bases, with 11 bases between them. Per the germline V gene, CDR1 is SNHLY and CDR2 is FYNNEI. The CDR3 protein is CASSVWSAGYTF. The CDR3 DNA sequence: TGTGCCAGCAGTGTTTGGAGCGCGGGCTACACCTTC.

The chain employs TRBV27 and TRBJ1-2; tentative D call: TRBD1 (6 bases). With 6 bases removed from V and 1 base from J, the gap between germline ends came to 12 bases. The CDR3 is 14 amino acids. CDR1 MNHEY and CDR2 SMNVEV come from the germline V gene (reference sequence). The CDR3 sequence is CASSRTVDNYGYTF. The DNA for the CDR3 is TGTGCCAGCAGCCGGACAGTGGATAACTATGGCTACACCTTC.

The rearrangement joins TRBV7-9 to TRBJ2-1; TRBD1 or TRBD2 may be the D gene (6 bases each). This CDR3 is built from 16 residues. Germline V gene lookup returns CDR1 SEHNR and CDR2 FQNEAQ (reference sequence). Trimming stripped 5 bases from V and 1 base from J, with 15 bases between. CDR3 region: CASSDSGAFSYNEQFF. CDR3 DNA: TGTGCCAGCAGCGACTCGGGGGCTTTTTCCTACAATGAGCAGTTCTTC.

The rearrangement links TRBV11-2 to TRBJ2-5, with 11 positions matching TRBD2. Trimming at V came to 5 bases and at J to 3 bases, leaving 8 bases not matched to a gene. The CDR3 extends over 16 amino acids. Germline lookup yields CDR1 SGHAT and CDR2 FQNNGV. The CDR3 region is CASSPRLAGWEETQYF. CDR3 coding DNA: TGTGCCAGCAGCCCAAGACTAGCGGGGTGGGAAGAGACCCAGTACTTC.

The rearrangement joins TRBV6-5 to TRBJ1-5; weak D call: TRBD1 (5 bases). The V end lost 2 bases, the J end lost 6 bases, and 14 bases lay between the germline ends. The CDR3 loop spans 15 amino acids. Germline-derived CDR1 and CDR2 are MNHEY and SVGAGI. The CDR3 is CASSYRARVGQPQHF. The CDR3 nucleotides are TGTGCCAGCAGTTACCGGGCCAGGGTGGGTCAGCCCCAGCATTTT.

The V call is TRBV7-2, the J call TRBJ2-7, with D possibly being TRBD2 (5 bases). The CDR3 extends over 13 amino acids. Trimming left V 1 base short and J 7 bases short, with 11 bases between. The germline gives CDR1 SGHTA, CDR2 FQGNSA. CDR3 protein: CASSLEWSGEQYV. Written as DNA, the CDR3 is TGTGCCAGCAGCTTAGAGTGGTCGGGGGAGCAGTACGTC.

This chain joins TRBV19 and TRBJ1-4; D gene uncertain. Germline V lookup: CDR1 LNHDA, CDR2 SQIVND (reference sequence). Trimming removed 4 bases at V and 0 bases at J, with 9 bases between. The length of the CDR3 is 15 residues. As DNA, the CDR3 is TGTGCCAGTAGTAACGGGCCAGCAACTAATGAAAAACTGTTTTTT. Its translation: CASSNGPATNEKLFF.

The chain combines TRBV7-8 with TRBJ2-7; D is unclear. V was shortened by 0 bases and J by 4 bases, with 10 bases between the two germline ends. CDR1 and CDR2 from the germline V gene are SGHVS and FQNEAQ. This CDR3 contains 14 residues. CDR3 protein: CASSLAGYKYEQYV. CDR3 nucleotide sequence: TGTGCCAGCAGCTTAGCGGGATACAAGTACGAGCAGTACGTC.

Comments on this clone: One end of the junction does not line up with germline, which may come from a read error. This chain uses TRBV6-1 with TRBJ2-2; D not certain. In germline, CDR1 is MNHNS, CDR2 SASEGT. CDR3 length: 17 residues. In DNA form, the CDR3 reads TGTGCCAGCAGTGAAGCGCTTGATTTCGTAACCCGGCGTCAACCGGAATTT. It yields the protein CASSEALDFVTRRQPEF.

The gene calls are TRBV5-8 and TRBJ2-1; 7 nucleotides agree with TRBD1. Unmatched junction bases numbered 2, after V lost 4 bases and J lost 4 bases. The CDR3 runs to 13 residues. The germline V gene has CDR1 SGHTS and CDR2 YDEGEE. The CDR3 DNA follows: TGTGCCAGCAGCGGGACAGATTACAATGAGCAGTTCTTC. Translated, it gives CASSGTDYNEQFF.

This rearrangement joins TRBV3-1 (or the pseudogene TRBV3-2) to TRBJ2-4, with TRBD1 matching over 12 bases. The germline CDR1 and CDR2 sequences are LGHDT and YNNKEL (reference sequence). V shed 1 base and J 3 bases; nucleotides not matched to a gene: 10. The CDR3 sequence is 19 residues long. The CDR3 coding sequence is TGTGCCAGCAGCCAAGCCTTTCGGGACAGGGGGCTGGTCAAAAACATTCAGTACTTC. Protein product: CASSQAFRDRGLVKNIQYF.

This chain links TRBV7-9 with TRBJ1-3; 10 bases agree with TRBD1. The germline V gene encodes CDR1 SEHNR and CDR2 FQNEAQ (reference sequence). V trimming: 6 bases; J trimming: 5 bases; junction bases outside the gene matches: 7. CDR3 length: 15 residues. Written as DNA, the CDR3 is TGTGCCAGCAGTATGACAGGGGGCGGAAGAAACACCATATATTTT. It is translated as CASSMTGGGRNTIYF. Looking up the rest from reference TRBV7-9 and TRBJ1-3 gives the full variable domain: DTGVSQNPRHKITKRGQNVTFRCDPISEHNRLYWYRQTLGQGPEFLTYFQNEAQLEKSRLLSDRFSAERPKGSFSTLEIQRTEQGDSAMYLCASSMTGGGRNTIYFGEGSWLTVV.

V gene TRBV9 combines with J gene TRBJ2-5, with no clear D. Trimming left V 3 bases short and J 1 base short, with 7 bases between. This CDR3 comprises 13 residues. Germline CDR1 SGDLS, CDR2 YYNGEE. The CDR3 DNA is TGTGCCAGCAGCGGCACAATCCAAGAGACCCAGTACTTC. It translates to CASSGTIQETQYF.

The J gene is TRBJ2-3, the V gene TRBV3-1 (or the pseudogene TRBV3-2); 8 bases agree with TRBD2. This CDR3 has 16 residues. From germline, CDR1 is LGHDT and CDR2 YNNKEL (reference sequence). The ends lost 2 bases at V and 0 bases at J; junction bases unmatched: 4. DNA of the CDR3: TGTGCCAGCAGCCAATGGCGGGGGGTTAGCACAGATACGCAGTATTTT. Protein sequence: CASSQWRGVSTDTQYF.

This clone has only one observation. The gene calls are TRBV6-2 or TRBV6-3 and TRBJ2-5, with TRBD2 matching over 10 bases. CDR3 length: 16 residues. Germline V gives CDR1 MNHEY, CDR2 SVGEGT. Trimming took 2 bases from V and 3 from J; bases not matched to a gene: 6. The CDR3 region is CASSYPSGRDKETQYF. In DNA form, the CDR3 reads TGTGCCAGCAGTTACCCCAGCGGGAGGGACAAAGAGACCCAGTACTTC.

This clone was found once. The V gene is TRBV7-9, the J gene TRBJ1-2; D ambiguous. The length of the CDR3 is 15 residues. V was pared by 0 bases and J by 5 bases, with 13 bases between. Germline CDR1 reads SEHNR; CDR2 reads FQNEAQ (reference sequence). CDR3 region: CASSLAAGSRYGYTF. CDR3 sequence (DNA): TGTGCCAGCAGCTTAGCGGCAGGTTCGAGGTATGGCTACACCTTC. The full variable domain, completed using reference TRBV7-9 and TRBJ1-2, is DTGVSQNPRHKITKRGQNVTFRCDPISEHNRLYWYRQTLGQGPEFLTYFQNEAQLEKSRLLSDRFSAERPKGSFSTLEIQRTEQGDSAMYLCASSLAAGSRYGYTFGSGTRLTVV.

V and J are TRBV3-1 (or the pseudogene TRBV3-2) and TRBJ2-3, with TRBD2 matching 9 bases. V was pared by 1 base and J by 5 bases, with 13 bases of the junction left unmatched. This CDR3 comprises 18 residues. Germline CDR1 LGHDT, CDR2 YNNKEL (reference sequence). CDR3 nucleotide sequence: TGTGCCAGCAGCCAAGGGCTGCGGGGGGGATTTTTGAAAGATACGCAGTATTTT. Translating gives CASSQGLRGGFLKDTQYF.

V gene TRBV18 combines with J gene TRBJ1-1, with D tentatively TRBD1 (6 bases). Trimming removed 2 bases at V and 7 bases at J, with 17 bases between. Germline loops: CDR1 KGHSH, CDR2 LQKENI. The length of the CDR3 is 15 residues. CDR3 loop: CASSPAVMRGSEAFF. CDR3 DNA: TGTGCCAGCTCACCAGCGGTGATGAGGGGGAGTGAAGCTTTCTTT.

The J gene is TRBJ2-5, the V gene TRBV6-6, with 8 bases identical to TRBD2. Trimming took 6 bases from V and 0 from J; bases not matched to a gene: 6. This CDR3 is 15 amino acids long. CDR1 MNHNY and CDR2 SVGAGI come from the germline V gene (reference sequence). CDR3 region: CASSRSGVYQETQYF. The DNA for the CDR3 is TGTGCCAGCAGCCGTAGCGGGGTGTACCAAGAGACCCAGTACTTC.

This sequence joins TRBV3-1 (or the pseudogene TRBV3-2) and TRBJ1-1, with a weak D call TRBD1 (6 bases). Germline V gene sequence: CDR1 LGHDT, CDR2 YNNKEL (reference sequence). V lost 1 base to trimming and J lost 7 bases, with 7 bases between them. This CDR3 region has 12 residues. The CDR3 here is CASSQGDNEAFF. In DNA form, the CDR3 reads TGTGCCAGCAGCCAAGGGGACAATGAAGCTTTCTTT.

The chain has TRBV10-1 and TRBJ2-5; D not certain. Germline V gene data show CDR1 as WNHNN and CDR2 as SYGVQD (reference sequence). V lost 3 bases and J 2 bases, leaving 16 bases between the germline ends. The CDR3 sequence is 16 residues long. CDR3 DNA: TGCGCCAGCAGTGACCTCAAGTCATCCGGGCAAGAGACCCAGTACTTC. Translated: CASSDLKSSGQETQYF.

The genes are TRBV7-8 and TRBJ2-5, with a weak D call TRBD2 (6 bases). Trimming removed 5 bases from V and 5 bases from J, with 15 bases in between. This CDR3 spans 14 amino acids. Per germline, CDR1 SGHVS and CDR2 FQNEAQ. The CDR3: CASSPGASVETQYF. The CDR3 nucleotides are TGTGCCAGCAGCCCCGGGGCTAGCGTCGAGACCCAGTACTTC.

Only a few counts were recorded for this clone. CDR3 protein: CASSLGLSPTGTSRRNEQFF. The CDR3, as DNA: TGCGCCAGCAGCTTGGGATTAAGCCCAACCGGGACTAGTAGGCGCAATGAGCAGTTCTTC. The chain combines TRBV5-1 with TRBJ2-1, with 8 bases fitting TRBD2. The V segment lost 0 bases and the J segment 6 bases; nucleotides outside the gene matches: 20. In germline, CDR1 is SGHRS, CDR2 YFSETQ. The CDR3 sequence is 20 residues long.

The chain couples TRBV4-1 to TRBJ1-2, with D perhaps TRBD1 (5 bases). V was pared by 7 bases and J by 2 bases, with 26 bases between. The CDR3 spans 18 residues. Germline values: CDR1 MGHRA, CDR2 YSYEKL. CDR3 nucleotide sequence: TGCGCCAGCACTCTAAGACTGGGCACACGAGGGGCCAACTATGGCTACACCTTC. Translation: CASTLRLGTRGANYGYTF.